Sequencing of this T cell receptor beta chain was carried out in a study of post-analysis software for immune sequencing data. Study outcomes and limitations: Controls showed lower frequencies than patients for a few TRBV segments, and TRBV5-6, TRBV5-1 and TRBV20-1 were among these. The F measure placed samples prepared in the same batch into strongly shared clusters.

This clonotype showed up just once. Its antigen is still unknown. The germline V and J ends were trimmed by 2 bases and 7 bases, with 14 bases remaining between them. The CDR3 extends over 15 amino acids. The V gene's germline CDR1 is MNHNY and CDR2 SVGAGI (reference sequence). Prepared libraries of TCR beta cDNA carried unique molecular identifiers. When about 0.85 to 11 million T cells were used, they gave 500,000 or so cDNA molecules. TCRdb used MiXCR to reprocess the PCR reads, holding one entry per CDR3 protein. The sample lists hundreds of thousands of distinct CDR3 sequences, about 32% occurring once.

The sequenced sample consisted of blood. The chain recombines TRBV6-6 with TRBJ2-2; D may be TRBD2 (5 bases). The source of this sequence is a girl aged 5 to 17 with multiple sclerosis. Here the CDR3 reads CASSYKRAEGGELFF. CDR3 DNA sequence: TGTGCCAGCAGTTACAAGAGGGCCGAGGGCGGGGAGCTGTTTTTT.